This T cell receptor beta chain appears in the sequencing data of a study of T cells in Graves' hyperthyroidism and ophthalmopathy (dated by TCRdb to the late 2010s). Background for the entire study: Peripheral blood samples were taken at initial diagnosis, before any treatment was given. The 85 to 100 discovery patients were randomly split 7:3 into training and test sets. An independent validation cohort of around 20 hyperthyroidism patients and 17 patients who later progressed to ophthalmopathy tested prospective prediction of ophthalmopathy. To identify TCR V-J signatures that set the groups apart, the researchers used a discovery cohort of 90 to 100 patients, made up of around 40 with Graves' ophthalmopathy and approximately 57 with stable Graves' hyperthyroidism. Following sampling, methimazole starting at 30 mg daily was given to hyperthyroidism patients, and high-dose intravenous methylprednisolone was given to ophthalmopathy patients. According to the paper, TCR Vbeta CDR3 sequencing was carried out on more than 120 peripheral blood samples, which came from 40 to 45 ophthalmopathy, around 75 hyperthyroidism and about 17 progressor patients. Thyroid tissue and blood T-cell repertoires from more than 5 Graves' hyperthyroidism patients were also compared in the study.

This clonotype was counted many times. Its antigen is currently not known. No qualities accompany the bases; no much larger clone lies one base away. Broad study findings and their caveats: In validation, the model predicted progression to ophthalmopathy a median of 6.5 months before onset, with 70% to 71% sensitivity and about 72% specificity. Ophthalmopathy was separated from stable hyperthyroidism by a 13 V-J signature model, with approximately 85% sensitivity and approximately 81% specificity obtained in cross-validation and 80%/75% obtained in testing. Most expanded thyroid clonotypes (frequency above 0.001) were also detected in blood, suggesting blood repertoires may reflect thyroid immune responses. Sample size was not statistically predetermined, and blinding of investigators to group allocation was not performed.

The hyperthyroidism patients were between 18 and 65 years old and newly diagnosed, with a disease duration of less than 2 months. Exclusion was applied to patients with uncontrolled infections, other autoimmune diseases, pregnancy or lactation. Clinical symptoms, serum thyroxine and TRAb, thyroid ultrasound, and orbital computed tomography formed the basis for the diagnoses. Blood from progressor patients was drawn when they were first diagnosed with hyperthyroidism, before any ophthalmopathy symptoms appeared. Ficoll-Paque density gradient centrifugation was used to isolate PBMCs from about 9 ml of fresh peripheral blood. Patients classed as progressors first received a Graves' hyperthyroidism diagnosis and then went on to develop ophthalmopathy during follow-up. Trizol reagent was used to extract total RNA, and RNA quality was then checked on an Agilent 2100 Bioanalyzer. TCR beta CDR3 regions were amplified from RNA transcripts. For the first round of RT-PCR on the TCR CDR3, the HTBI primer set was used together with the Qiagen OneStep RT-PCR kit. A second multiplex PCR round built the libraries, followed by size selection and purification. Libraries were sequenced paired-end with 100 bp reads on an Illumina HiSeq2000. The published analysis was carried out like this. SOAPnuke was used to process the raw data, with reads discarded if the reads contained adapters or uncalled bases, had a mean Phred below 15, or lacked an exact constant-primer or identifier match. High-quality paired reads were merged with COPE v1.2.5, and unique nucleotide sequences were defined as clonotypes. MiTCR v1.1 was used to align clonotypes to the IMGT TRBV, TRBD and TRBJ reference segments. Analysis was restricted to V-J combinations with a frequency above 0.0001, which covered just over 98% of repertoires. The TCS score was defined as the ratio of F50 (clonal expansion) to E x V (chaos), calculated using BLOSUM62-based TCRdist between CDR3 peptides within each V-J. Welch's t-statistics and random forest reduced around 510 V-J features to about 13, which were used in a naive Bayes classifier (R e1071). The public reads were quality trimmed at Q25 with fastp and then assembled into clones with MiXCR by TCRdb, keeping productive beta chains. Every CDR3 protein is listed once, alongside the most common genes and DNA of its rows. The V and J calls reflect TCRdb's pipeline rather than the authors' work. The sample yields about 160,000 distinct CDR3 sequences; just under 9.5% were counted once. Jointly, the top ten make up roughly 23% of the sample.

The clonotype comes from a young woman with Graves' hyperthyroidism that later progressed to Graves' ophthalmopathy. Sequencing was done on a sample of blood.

Here is the DNA: TGTGCCAGCAGTCCATATGACAGGGGCACAGATACGCAGTATTTT. Translated, it reads CASSPYDRGTDTQYF. The chain was built from TRBV2 and TRBJ2-3; 7 middle bases align to TRBD1. CDR1 and CDR2, looked up from the germline V gene, are SNHLY and FYNNEI. The V end gives up 5 bases and the J end 1 base, leaving 6 bases in the junction not matched to a gene. Spanning cysteine to phenylalanine, the CDR3 consists of 15 amino acids. The kept DNA is CDR3 alone, 45 bases in frame from the first base.